This T cell receptor beta chain was obtained from a study of T cell clonotyping in hematopoietic cell transplantation (dated by TCRdb to 2020 to 2023). Background for the entire study: In the study, roughly 140 blood samples were gathered from 30 to 40 consecutive transplant recipients and their related donors. Patients were recruited between late 2015 and January 2017 and followed until September 2020 or death. General study outcomes and caveats: Overlap with donor repertoires was found for only a small fraction of recipient repertoires, with over 95% found to appear de novo at the given depth. Inverse Simpson Index values from donors and from recipients before transplant predicted broader TCR repertoire diversity after transplant. The sample size was limited, and CD4 and CD8 repertoire contributions could not be separated because cells were not sorted. A decrease in recipient TCR diversity was observed after transplant, and a progressive increase in pathologically expanded clonotypes was seen from day 30 to day 180.

Details on this clone: Its binding antigen is unknown. The sample holds no much larger clone one base away, and base qualities are not on file.

The sample's time point label, decoded: 100 days after allo-HCT. Blood samples were obtained from recipients approximately 28 days before transplant and at days 30, 100 and 180 after transplant. Nuclei Lysis Solution was used to extract genomic DNA from fresh or cryopreserved unfractionated peripheral blood mononuclear cells. The immunoSEQ assay, a bias-controlled multiplex PCR with V- and J-specific primers, was used to amplify TCR beta CDR3 regions from genomic DNA. A second PCR step added a proprietary barcode and Illumina adapter sequences to the CDR3 amplicons. An Illumina MiSeq instrument was used to sequence the CDR3 libraries. Processing in the source paper ran as follows. Export and quality control were performed with immunoSEQ Analyzer 3.0, and downstream analyses were performed with R Bioconductor and Immunarch. Repertoire metrics were calculated using only productive rearrangements within the normalized downsampled data set. Clonotypes larger than 5 templates in the normalized cohort were defined as pathologically expanded. The Inverse Simpson Index served as the measure of repertoire diversity. To capture all clonotypes, the CMV-specificity analyses were run on the non-normalized data set. This is the immuneACCESS table as TCRdb keeps it, with only in-frame sequences that have V and J called. A part of the clones is gone; compared with another copy, unresolved V genes explain less than half, and the rest is unexplained. That table gives V, J and clone size, and the DNA gave D and trimming. Across this sample there are approximately 8,400 clones, with about 69% seen only once. Around 23% of the sample is in the top ten clones.

From its cysteine to its phenylalanine, the CDR3 spans 15 amino acids. Kept here is only the CDR3 DNA, which spans 45 bases and is read in frame from base 1. Relative to germline, V is missing 1 base and J is missing 3 bases, with 5 bases of the junction outside any gene match. From the germline V gene, CDR1 is SGHVS and CDR2 is FQNEAQ. The sequence joins TRBV7-8 to TRBJ1-2; 7 junctional bases match TRBD1. This TCR derives from a male patient between 60 and 69 years old who had an allogeneic stem cell transplant from an unrelated donor, so the T cells may come from the graft donor. Some clones in this sample may be carry-over from other donors' samples. Specimen: peripheral blood mononuclear cells, collected 100 days after allogeneic stem cell transplant. DNA sequence: TGTGCCAGCAGCTTAGGGAGGACAGGCGACTATGGCTACACCTTC. It translates to CASSLGRTGDYGYTF.